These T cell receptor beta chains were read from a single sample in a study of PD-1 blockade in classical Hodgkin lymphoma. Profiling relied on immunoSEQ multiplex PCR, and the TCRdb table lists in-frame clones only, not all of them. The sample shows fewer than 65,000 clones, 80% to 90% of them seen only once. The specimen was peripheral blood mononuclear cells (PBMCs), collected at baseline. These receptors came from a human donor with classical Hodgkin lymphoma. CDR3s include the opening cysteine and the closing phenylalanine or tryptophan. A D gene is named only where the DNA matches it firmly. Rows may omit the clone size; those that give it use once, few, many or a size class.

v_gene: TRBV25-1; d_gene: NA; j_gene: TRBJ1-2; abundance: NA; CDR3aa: CASSDGSRARGGYTF; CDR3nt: TGTGCCAGCAGTGACGGGAGCAGGGCCCGTGGGGGCTACACCTTC
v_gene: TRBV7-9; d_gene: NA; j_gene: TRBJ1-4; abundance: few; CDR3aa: CASSPMRDGEEKLFF; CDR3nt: TGTGCCAGCAGCCCCATGCGTGACGGGGAGGAAAAACTGTTTTTT
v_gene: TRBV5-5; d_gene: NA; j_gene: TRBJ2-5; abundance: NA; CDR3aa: CASSLMGQRREETQYF; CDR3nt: TGTGCCAGCAGCTTGATGGGCCAGAGGAGAGAAGAGACCCAGTACTTC
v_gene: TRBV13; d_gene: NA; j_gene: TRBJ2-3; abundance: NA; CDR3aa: CASSSRDSSSTDTQYF; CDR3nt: TGTGCCAGCAGCTCCCGGGACTCCTCTAGCACAGATACGCAGTATTTT
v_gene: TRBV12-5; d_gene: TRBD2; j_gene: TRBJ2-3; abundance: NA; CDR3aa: CASGLVERGGTDTQYF; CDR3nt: TGTGCTAGTGGTTTGGTGGAGCGGGGGGGCACAGATACGCAGTATTTT
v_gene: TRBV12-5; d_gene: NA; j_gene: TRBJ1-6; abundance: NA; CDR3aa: CASGSEGGKYNSPLHF; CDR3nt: TGTGCTAGTGGTTCCGAGGGGGGGAAATATAATTCACCCCTCCACTTT
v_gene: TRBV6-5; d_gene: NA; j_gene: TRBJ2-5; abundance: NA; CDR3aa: CASSIDSKETQYF; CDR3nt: TGTGCCAGCAGCATAGACTCCAAAGAGACCCAGTACTTC
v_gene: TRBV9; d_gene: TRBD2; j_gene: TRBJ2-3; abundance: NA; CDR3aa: CASSANGGAGMRTDTQYF; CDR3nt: TGTGCCAGCAGCGCGAACGGGGGGGCCGGCATGCGCACAGATACGCAGTATTTT
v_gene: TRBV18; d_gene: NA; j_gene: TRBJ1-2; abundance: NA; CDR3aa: CASSPGGGETYGYTF; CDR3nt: TGTGCCAGCTCACCCGGTGGGGGGGAGACCTATGGCTACACCTTC
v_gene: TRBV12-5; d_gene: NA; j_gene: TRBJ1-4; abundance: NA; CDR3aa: CASGLGDNEEKLFF; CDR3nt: TGTGCTAGTGGTTTGGGGGATAATGAAGAAAAACTGTTTTTT
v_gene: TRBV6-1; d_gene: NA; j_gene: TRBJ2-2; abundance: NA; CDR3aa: CASTDRVNTGELFF; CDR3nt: TGTGCCAGCACGGACAGAGTTAACACCGGGGAGCTGTTTTTT
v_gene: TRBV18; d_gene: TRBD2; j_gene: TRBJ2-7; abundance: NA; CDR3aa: CASSPQGLAGSYEQYF; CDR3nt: TGTGCCAGCTCACCACAGGGACTAGCGGGCTCCTACGAGCAGTACTTC
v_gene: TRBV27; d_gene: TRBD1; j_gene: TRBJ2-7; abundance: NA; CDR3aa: CASWTGTYEQYF; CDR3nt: TGTGCCAGCTGGACAGGGACCTACGAGCAGTACTTC
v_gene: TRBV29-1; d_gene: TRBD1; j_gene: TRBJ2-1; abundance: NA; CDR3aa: CSVKPGGDEQFF; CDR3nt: TGCAGCGTTAAACCAGGGGGCGATGAGCAGTTCTTC
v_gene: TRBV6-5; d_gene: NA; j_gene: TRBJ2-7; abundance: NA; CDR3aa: CASTWDSFSYEQYF; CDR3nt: TGTGCCAGCACTTGGGACTCCTTCTCCTACGAGCAGTACTTC
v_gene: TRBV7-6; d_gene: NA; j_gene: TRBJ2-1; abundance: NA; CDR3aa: CASSSPSLYEQFF; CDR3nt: TGTGCCAGCAGCTCCCCCTCCCTGTATGAGCAGTTCTTC